The sequence of this T cell receptor beta chain was determined in a study of cytomegalovirus exposure and HLA in healthy donors. Profiling relied on immunoSEQ multiplex PCR, and the TCRdb table lists in-frame clones only, not all of them. The table lists hundreds of thousands of clones, around 90% of them singletons. About this clone itself: What it binds is not known.

V was shortened by 2 bases and J by 4 bases, with 15 bases between the two germline ends. This CDR3 is 16 amino acids long. The germline gives CDR1 MDHEN, CDR2 SYDVKM. General study findings and limits: In vitro testing confirmed a few CMV-associated chains as specific for CMV antigens.

Sequenced input: PBMCs. J is TRBJ1-5 and V is TRBV28; no firm D call. This clonotype was obtained from a woman aged 25 to 39 in good health and CMV-seronegative. In DNA, the CDR3 is TGTGCCAGCAGTTTAGATCGTGGGAAGGGAAATCAGCCCCAGCATTTT. Its translation: CASSLDRGKGNQPQHF.